This entry features one TCR beta chain sequence. Per the germline V gene, CDR1 is MNHEY and CDR2 is SVGEGT. V was pared by 4 bases and J by 2 bases, with 9 bases between. CDR3 length: 14 amino acids. The assay was immunoSEQ multiplex PCR, and TCRdb's table has in-frame clones only and misses some. The sample records 250,000 to 350,000 clones, about 88% being singletons. This entry comes from a study of blood T cell repertoires in COVID-19. The genes are TRBV6-2 or TRBV6-3 and TRBJ1-5, with D tentatively TRBD1 (6 bases). The TCR originated in an older woman with acute or convalescent COVID-19. The material sequenced was peripheral blood. In DNA form, the CDR3 reads TGTGCCAGCAGTTGGACAGTCGGCAATCAGCCCCAGCATTTT. Its protein product is CASSWTVGNQPQHF.